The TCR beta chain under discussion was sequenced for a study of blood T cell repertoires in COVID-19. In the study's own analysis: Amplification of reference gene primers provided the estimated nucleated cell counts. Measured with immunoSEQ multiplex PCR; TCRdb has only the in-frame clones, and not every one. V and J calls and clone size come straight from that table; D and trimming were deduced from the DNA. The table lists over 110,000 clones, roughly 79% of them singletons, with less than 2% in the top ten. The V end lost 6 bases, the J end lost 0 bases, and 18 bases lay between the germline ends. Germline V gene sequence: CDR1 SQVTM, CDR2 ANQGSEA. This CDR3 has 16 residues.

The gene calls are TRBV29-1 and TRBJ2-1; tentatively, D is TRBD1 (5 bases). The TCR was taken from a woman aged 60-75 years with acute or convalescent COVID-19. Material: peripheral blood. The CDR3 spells CSVDSYGAYSYNEQFF. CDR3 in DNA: TGCAGCGTGGATAGTTATGGGGCGTACTCCTACAATGAGCAGTTCTTC.